Each of the 13 T cell receptor beta chains below was sequenced from the same sample in a study of PD-1 blockade in mismatch repair-deficient tumors. This table comes from immunoSEQ multiplex PCR, and its TCRdb copy is limited to in-frame clones, with some not included. The table records 45,000 to 55,000 clones, 65% to 85% of them present only once. The specimen was peripheral blood, collected roughly 21 weeks after starting pembrolizumab. The receptors were gathered from an adult with mismatch repair-deficient cancer.

Here the CDR3 reads CASSGPGQGAETQYF. The CDR3 DNA is TGTGCCAGCAGCGGACCGGGACAGGGGGCTGAGACCCAGTACTTC. This chain uses TRBV7-9 with TRBJ2-5; 12 bases match TRBD1. CDR3 length: 15 residues. V lost 5 bases and J lost 5; bases outside the gene matches: 6. Germline CDR1 and CDR2: SEHNR and FQNEAQ (reference sequence).

The J gene is TRBJ2-5, the V gene TRBV5-1, with 8 bases identical to TRBD2. Trimming took 0 bases from V and 4 from J; bases not matched to a gene: 2. The V gene's germline CDR1 is SGHRS and CDR2 YFSETQ. The CDR3 totals 14 residues. Written as DNA, the CDR3 is TGCGCCAGCAGCTTGGGACTAGCGCGAGAGACCCAGTACTTC. Residues: CASSLGLARETQYF.

The chain has TRBV2 and TRBJ2-1, with D tentatively TRBD2 (6 bases). The CDR3 length is 15 residues. The V end was cut by 6 bases, the J end by 4 bases, with 16 bases between. Germline V CDR1 and CDR2: SNHLY, FYNNEI. The CDR3 region has the DNA TGTGCCAGCAGGGGGGACTGGGGAGAATACAATGAGCAGTTCTTC. It translates to CASRGDWGEYNEQFF. The full variable domain, rest sourced from reference TRBV2 and TRBJ2-1, is EPEVTQTPSHQVTQMGQEVILRCVPISNHLYFYWYRQILGQKVEFLVSFYNNEISEKSEIFDDQFSVERPDGSNFTLKIRSTKLEDSAMYFCASRGDWGEYNEQFFGPGTRLTVL.

The J gene is TRBJ1-5, the V gene TRBV28; D is uncertain. Germline-derived CDR1 and CDR2 are MDHEN and SYDVKM. The germline V and J ends were trimmed by 4 bases and 2 bases, with 21 bases remaining between them. This CDR3 spans 18 amino acids. CDR3 protein: CASSSLGGLAVGNQPQHF. CDR3 DNA sequence: TGTGCCAGCAGTTCCCTAGGAGGCTTGGCGGTCGGCAATCAGCCCCAGCATTTT.

This chain connects TRBV19 to TRBJ1-4; D possibly corresponds to TRBD1 (5 bases). This CDR3 is built from 14 residues. Per germline, CDR1 LNHDA and CDR2 SQIVND (reference sequence). Trimming took off 7 bases at V and 0 bases at J, with 9 bases between the two ends. This CDR3 is CASTDRATNEKLFF. Here the CDR3 DNA reads TGTGCCAGTACTGACAGAGCAACTAATGAAAAACTGTTTTTT. Full variable domain (remainder filled in from reference TRBV19 and TRBJ1-4): DGGITQSPKYLFRKEGQNVTLSCEQNLNHDAMYWYRQDPGQGLRLIYYSQIVNDFQKGDIAEGYSVSREKKESFPLTVTSAQKNPTAFYLCASTDRATNEKLFFGSGTQLSVL.

The chain joins TRBV19 to TRBJ1-2; 9 nucleotides align to TRBD1. The J segment lost 8 bases and the V segment lost 6 bases, leaving 10 bases of the junction unmatched. Germline V CDR1 and CDR2: LNHDA, SQIVND (reference sequence). The CDR3 loop spans 14 amino acids. CDR3 loop: CASRHPGTGYGYTF. DNA of the CDR3: TGTGCCAGTAGACACCCCGGGACAGGGTACGGCTACACCTTC. The variable domain in full, completed from reference TRBV19 and TRBJ1-2, reads DGGITQSPKYLFRKEGQNVTLSCEQNLNHDAMYWYRQDPGQGLRLIYYSQIVNDFQKGDIAEGYSVSREKKESFPLTVTSAQKNPTAFYLCASRHPGTGYGYTFGSGTRLTVV.

This chain links TRBV4-2 with TRBJ2-1; a weak D match, TRBD2 (6 bases). Deletions cut 0 bases from V and 5 bases from J, with 11 bases between. The CDR3 has 15 residues. Germline CDR1 LGHNA, CDR2 YNFKEQ. The CDR3 protein is CASSQDGGANNEQFF. CDR3 bases: TGTGCCAGCAGCCAAGATGGAGGGGCGAACAATGAGCAGTTCTTC.

The rearrangement joins TRBV6-4 to TRBJ2-3, with TRBD2 identical over 7 bases. V dropped 6 bases and J dropped 0; count of bases not matched to a gene: 3. The germline V gene encodes CDR1 MRHNA and CDR2 SNTAGT. The CDR3 has 14 amino acids. CDR3 nucleotide sequence: TGTGCCAGCAGATATAGCGGGAGCACAGATACGCAGTATTTT. As protein: CASRYSGSTDTQYF.

This clone was observed a handful of times. The genes are TRBV7-9 and TRBJ2-7, with TRBD2 matching 7 bases. The CDR3 has 15 amino acids. CDR1 is SEHNR, CDR2 FQNEAQ, per germline (reference sequence). After removal of 5 bases from V and 5 bases from J, the junction contained 12 bases not matched to a gene. CDR3 DNA: TGTGCCAGCAGCCACTACGGGGCGGGAGCGGACGAGCAGTACTTC. Protein product: CASSHYGAGADEQYF.

The rearrangement joins TRBV5-1 to TRBJ2-3; 14 nucleotides match TRBD2. CDR3 size: 16 residues. Germline V lookup: CDR1 SGHRS, CDR2 YFSETQ. V lost 5 bases to trimming and J lost 4 bases; unmatched junction nucleotides: 6. CDR3 loop: CASREGLAGVADTQYF. CDR3 DNA sequence: TGCGCCAGCAGGGAGGGACTAGCGGGAGTGGCAGATACGCAGTATTTT.

This clone appeared a single time. This chain uses TRBV6-1 with TRBJ1-4, with D hard to call. The CDR3 runs 19 residues. Germline V gene data show CDR1 as MNHNS and CDR2 as SASEGT. Between the trimmed V and J ends, which lost 1 base and 0 bases, there was a span of 18 bases. The CDR3 DNA reads as TGTGCCAGCAGTGAAGATCTCTGGACTGCAGTTGCAACTAATGAAAAACTGTTTTTT. Its protein product is CASSEDLWTAVATNEKLFF.

The V and J genes are TRBV15 and TRBJ1-5; D is uncertain. The germline gives CDR1 LNHNV, CDR2 YYDKDF (reference sequence). The CDR3 is 12 amino acids. V lost 0 bases, J lost 3 bases, and 0 bases lay in between. The CDR3 DNA reads as TGTGCCACCAGCAGAGACAATCAGCCCCAGCATTTT. Translating it yields CATSRDNQPQHF.

The V and J genes are TRBV5-4 and TRBJ1-2; D unresolved. Germline V CDR1 and CDR2: SGHNT, YYREEE (reference sequence). This CDR3 spans 14 amino acids. V was trimmed by 0 bases and J by 7 bases, leaving 13 bases between them. The CDR3 DNA reads as TGTGCCAGCAGCTTGGAGGTGGCCCTTGGTGGCTACACCTTC. It yields the protein CASSLEVALGGYTF.